The clone carrying this T cell receptor beta chain was counted a few times. As processed by the authors: The authors estimated nucleated cell counts from reference gene primer amplification. Method: immunoSEQ multiplex PCR; TCRdb's copy keeps in-frame clones and lacks some. Clonal size and the V and J genes are those of that table, whereas D and trimming came from the DNA. The sample consists of fewer than 450,000 clones, roughly nine tenths of them appearing once. The record originates from a study of blood T cell repertoires in COVID-19. Study-wide background: Sources were T cells, B-cell-depleted T cells, or PBMCs; the material itself was cDNA or gDNA.

This CDR3 is 17 amino acids long. Germline values: CDR1 SNHLY, CDR2 FYNNEI. V lost 5 bases to trimming and J lost 1 base; unmatched junction nucleotides: 10. This study enrolled people aged about 18 to 100 from around 25 US geographic areas. Either two negative PCRs, clearance, or symptom resolution qualified Cohort 3 donors as recovered. The sample taken for sequencing was PBMCs or T cells enriched from blood (not recorded which). V usage is TRBV2 and J usage is TRBJ2-3; 9 bases align to TRBD2. The clonotype was recovered from a woman in her 30s who had recovered from COVID-19. CDR3 nucleotides: TGTGCCAGCAGTCTAGCGGGGACCTTCTCGGGCACAGATACGCAGTATTTT. Translation: CASSLAGTFSGTDTQYF.